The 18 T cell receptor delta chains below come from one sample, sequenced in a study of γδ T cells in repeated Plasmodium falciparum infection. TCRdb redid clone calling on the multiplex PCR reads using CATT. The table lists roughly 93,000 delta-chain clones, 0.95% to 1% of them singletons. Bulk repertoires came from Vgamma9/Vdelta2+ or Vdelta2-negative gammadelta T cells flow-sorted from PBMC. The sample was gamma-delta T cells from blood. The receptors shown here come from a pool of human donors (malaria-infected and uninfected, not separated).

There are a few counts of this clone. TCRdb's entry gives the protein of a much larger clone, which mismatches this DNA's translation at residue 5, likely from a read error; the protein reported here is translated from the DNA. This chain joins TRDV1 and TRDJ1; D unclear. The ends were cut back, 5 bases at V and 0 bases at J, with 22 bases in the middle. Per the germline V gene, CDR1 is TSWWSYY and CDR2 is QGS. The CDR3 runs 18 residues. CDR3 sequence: CALGKPRSPCGDTDKLIF. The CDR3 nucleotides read TGTGCTCTTGGGAAGCCGAGATCTCCTTGCGGAGACACCGATAAACTCATCTTT.

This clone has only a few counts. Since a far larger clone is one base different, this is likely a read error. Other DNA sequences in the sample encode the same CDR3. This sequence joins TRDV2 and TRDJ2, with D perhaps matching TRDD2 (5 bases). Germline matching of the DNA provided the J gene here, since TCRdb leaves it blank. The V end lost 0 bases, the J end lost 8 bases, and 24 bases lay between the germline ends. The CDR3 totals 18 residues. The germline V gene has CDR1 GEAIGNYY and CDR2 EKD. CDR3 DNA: TGTGCCTGTGACACCGCTGATCGACCTTCAGCATCTCCTGCACAACTCTTCTTT. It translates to CACDTADRPSASPAQLFF.

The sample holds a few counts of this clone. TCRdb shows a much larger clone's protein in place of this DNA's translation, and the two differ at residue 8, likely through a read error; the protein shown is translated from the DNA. CDR3 sequence: CALLIALGTDKLIF. Written as DNA, the CDR3 is TGTGCTCTCCTAATTGCTTTGGGCACCGATAAACTCATCTTT. The gene calls are TRDV1 and TRDJ1; unclear D gene. Matching the DNA to germline supplied the J gene, which TCRdb does not give. The V and J ends lost 9 bases and 1 base respectively, with 15 bases between them. The CDR3 runs 14 residues. Germline CDR1 is TSWWSYY and CDR2 is QGS.

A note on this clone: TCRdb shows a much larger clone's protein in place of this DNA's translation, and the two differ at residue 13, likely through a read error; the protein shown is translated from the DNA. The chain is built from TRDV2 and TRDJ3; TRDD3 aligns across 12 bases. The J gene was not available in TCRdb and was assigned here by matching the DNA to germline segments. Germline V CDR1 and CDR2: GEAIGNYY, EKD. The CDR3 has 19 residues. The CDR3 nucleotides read TGTGCCTGTGACTCAACTGGGGGATACAGCTCCTGGAACACCCGACAGATGTTTTTC. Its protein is CACDSTGGYSSWNTRQMFF.

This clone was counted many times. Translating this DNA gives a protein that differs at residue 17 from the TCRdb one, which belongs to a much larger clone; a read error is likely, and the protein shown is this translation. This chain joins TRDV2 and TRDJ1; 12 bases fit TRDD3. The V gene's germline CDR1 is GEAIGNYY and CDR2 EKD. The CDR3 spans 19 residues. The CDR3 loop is CACDTGIWGIRGYTDKPIF. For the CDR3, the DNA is TGTGCCTGTGACACCGGGATCTGGGGGATACGCGGGTACACCGATAAACCCATCTTT.

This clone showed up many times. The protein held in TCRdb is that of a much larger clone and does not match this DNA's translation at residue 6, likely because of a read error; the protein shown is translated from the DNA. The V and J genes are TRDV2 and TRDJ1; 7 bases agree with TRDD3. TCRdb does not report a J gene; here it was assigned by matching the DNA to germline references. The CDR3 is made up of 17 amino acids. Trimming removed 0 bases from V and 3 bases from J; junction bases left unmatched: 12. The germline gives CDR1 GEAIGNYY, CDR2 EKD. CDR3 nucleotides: TGTGCCTGTGACACCACTGCCCGGGGGGATCTTCCCGATAAACTCATCTTT. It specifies CACDTTARGDLPDKLIF.

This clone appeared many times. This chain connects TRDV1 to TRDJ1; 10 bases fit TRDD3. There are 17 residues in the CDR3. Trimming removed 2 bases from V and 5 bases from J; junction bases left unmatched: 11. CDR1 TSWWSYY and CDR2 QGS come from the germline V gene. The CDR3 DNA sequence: TGTGCTCTTGGGGAAGGAGTAGGGGGATACGATAGAGATAAACTCATCTTT. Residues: CALGEGVGGYDRDKLIF.

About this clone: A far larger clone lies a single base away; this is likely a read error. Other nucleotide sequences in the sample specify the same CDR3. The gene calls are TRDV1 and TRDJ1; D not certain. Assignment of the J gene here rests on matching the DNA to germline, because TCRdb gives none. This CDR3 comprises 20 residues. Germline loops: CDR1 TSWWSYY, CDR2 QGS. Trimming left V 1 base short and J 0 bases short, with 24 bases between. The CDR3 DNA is TGTGCTCTTGGGGAACGAGGCTACGCGGGAGATAAAGGGTACACCGATAAACTCATCTTT. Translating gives CALGERGYAGDKGYTDKLIF.

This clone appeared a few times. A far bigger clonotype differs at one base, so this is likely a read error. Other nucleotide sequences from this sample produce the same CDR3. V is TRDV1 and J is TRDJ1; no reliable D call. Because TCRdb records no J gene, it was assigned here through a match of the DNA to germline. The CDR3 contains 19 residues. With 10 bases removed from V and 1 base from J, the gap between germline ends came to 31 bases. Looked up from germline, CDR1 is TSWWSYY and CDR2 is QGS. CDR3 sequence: CAPQGPFPPSYEATDKLIF. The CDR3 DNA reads TGTGCTCCGCAGGGCCCTTTCCCTCCATCGTACGAAGCCACCGATAAACTCATCTTT.

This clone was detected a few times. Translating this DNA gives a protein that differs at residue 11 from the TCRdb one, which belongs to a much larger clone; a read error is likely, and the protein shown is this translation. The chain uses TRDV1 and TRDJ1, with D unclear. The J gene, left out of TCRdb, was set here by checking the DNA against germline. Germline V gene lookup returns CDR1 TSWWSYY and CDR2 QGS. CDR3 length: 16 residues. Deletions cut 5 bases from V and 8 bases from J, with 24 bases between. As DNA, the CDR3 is TGTGCTCTTGGGTTACTCTCCGCCGCGCCGGCGTTCAAACTCATCTTT. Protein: CALGLLSAAPAFKLIF.

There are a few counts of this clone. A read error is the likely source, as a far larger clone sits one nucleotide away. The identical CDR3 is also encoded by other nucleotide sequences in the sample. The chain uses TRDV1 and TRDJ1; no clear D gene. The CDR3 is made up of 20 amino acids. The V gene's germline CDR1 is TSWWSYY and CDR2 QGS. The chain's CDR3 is CALGELLWEHTGSSVDKLIF. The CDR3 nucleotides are TGTGCTCTTGGGGAACTTTTGTGGGAGCATACCGGCTCCTCGGTCGATAAGCTCATCTTT.

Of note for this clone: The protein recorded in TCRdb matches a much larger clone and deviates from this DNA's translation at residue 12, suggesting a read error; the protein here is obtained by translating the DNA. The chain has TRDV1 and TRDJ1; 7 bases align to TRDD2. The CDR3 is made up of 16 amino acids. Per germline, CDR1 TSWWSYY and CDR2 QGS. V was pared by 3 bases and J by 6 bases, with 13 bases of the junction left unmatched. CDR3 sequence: CALGDRITVPTNKLIF. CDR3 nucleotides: TGTGCTCTTGGGGACCGGATAACCGTTCCTACCAATAAACTCATCTTT.

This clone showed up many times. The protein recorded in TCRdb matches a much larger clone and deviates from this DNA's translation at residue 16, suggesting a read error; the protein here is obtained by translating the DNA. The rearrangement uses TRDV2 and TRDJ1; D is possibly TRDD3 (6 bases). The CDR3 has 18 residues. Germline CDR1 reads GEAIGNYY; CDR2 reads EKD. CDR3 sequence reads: CACDTVGGTSGNTDKPIF. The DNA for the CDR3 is TGTGCCTGTGACACCGTGGGGGGGACTTCGGGGAACACCGATAAACCCATCTTT.

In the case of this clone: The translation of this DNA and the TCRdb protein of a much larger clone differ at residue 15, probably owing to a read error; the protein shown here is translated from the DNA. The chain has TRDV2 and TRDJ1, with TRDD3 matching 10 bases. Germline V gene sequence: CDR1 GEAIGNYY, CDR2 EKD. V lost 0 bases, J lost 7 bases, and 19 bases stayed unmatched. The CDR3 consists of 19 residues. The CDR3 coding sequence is TGTGCCTGTGACACCGGAATCGGTGGGGGATACAGAGGGGCCGCTAAACTCATCTTT. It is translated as CACDTGIGGGYRGAAKLIF.

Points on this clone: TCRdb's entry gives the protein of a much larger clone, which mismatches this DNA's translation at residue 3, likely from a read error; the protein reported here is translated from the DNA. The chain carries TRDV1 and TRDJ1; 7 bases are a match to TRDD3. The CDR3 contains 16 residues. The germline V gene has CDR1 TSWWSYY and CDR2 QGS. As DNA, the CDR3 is TGTGCTCGTGGGGAACACCTGGCTGCTGGGGGTGATAAACTCATCTTT. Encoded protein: CARGEHLAAGGDKLIF.

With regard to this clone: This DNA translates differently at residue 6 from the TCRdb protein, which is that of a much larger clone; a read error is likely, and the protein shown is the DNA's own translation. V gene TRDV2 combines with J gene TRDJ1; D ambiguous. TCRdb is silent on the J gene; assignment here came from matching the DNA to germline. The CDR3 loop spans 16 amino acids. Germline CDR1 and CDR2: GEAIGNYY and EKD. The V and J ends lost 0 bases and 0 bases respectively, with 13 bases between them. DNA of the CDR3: TGTGCCTGTGACACCATGGAGGTCCAGTACACCGATAAACTCATCTTT. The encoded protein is CACDTMEVQYTDKLIF.

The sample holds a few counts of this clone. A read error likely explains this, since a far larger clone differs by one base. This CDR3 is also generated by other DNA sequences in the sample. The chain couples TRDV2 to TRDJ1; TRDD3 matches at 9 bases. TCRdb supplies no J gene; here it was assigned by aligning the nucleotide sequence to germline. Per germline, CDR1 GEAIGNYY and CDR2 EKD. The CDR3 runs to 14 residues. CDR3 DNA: TGTGCTTGTGACCCTGGGGGATACACCGATAAACTCATCTTT. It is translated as CACDPGGYTDKLIF.

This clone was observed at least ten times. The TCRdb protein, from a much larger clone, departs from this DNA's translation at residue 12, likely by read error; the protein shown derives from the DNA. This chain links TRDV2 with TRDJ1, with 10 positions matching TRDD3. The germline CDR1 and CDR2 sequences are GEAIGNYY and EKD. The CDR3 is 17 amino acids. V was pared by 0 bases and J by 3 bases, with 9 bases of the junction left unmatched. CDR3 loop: CACDTKAWGIGADKLIF. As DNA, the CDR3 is TGTGCCTGTGACACCAAGGCCTGGGGGATAGGAGCCGATAAACTCATCTTT.